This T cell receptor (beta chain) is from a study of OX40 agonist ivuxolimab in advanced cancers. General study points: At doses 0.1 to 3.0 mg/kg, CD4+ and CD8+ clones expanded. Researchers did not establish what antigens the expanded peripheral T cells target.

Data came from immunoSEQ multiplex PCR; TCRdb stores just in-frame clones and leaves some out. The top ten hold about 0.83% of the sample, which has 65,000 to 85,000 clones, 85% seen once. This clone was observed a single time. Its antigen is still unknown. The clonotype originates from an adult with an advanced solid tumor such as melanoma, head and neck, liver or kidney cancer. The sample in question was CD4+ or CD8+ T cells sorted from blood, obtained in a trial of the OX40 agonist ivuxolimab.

The CDR3 reads CASSLGAGTGGYSPLHF. The CDR3 region has the DNA TGTGCCAGCAGCTTAGGGGCCGGGACAGGGGGCTATTCACCCCTCCACTTT. V and J are TRBV11-2 and TRBJ1-6, with 12 bases lining up with TRBD1. CDR1 is SGHAT, CDR2 FQNNGV, per germline. The CDR3 runs 17 residues. The ends lost 1 base at V and 8 bases at J; junction bases unmatched: 6.